Each of the 9 T cell receptor beta chains below was sequenced from the same sample in a study of Ad26.COV2.S vaccination and SARS-CoV-2 variants. Method: immunoSEQ multiplex PCR; TCRdb's copy keeps in-frame clones and lacks some. In the table there are roughly 700,000 clones, 89% of which are singletons. The treatment is: some 20 received Ad26.COV2.S at low or high dose, single or two shots; several received placebo; per-sample allocation not given. Sampling was done on day 63 after the first vaccine or placebo injection. The sequencing used peripheral blood, collected in a trial of Ad26.COV2.S vaccine versus placebo. The receptor source for this set is a person aged 18-65 years who received the Ad26.COV2.S COVID-19 vaccine or a placebo.

This chain links TRBV19 with TRBJ1-5; 7 bases fit TRBD1. The V gene's germline CDR1 is LNHDA and CDR2 SQIVND (reference sequence). The V and J ends lost 5 bases and 4 bases, in that order; junction bases with no gene match: 11. The CDR3 is 16 amino acids. CDR3 region: CASSYLGGQMNQPQHF. The CDR3 DNA follows: TGTGCCAGTAGTTACCTTGGGGGACAGATGAATCAGCCCCAGCATTTT.

The chain uses TRBV7-9 and TRBJ2-5; 9 nucleotides align to TRBD2. CDR3 length: 14 amino acids. Trimming removed 4 bases from V and 5 bases from J; junction bases left unmatched: 5. Per the germline V gene, CDR1 is SEHNR and CDR2 is FQNEAQ (reference sequence). DNA for the CDR3: TGTGCCAGCAGCTCGGGACTAGCTTTGGAGACCCAGTACTTC. Encoded protein: CASSSGLALETQYF.

This rearrangement joins TRBV7-2 to TRBJ2-7; unclear D gene. CDR3 size: 12 residues. Trimming removed 2 bases from V and 6 bases from J, with 8 bases in between. The germline CDR1 and CDR2 sequences are SGHTA and FQGNSA. CDR3 protein: CASSLMGSEQYF. As DNA, the CDR3 is TGTGCCAGCAGCTTAATGGGGTCCGAGCAGTACTTC.

This clone was found a few times. The chain combines TRBV7-2 with TRBJ2-3; D possibly corresponds to TRBD1 (5 bases). This CDR3 comprises 13 residues. With 1 base removed from V and 4 bases from J, the gap between germline ends came to 6 bases. Germline V gene data show CDR1 as SGHTA and CDR2 as FQGNSA. CDR3 in DNA: TGTGCCAGCAGCTTAGGACAGTCAGATACGCAGTATTTT. As protein: CASSLGQSDTQYF.

This rearrangement joins TRBV15 to TRBJ1-4; TRBD1 might be the D (6 bases). The germline CDR1 and CDR2 sequences are LNHNV and YYDKDF (reference sequence). The CDR3 has 15 residues. V was clipped by 5 bases and J by 6 bases, with 16 bases between them. The CDR3 is CATSGQGGGHEKLFF. The CDR3 DNA is TGTGCCACCAGCGGCCAGGGCGGGGGGCATGAAAAACTGTTTTTT. The variable domain in full, completed from reference TRBV15 and TRBJ1-4, reads DAMVIQNPRYQVTQFGKPVTLSCSQTLNHNVMYWYQQKSSQAPKLLFHYYDKDFNNEADTPDNFQSRRPNTSFCFLDIRSPGLGDTAMYLCATSGQGGGHEKLFFGSGTQLSVL.

This sequence joins TRBV7-3 and TRBJ1-1, with D perhaps TRBD1 (5 bases). V was cut by 2 bases and J by 0 bases, with 10 bases left in between. Per the germline V gene, CDR1 is SGHTA and CDR2 is FQGTGA. This CDR3 region has 15 residues. CDR3 loop: CASSLGAGLNTEAFF. Written as DNA, the CDR3 is TGTGCCAGCAGCTTAGGGGCAGGGCTGAACACTGAAGCTTTCTTT.

The rearrangement joins TRBV3-1 (or the pseudogene TRBV3-2) to TRBJ2-7, with 12 nucleotides matching TRBD2. Trimming cost V 0 bases and J 0 bases; bases outside gene matches: 6. CDR1 and CDR2 (germline): LGHDT, YNNKEL (reference sequence). CDR3 length equals 18 residues. The CDR3 DNA reads as TGTGCCAGCAGCCAAGAGGGACTAGCGGGTATGAGCTCCTACGAGCAGTACTTC. Encoded protein: CASSQEGLAGMSSYEQYF.

The V gene is TRBV19, the J gene TRBJ1-1, with D possibly TRBD1 on 6 matching bases. The CDR3 sequence is 14 residues long. V was trimmed by 3 bases and J by 3 bases, leaving 11 bases between them. Germline assignment: CDR1 LNHDA and CDR2 SQIVND (reference sequence). CDR3 loop: CASSIAGVDTEAFF. The CDR3 coding sequence is TGTGCCAGTAGTATTGCAGGGGTTGACACTGAAGCTTTCTTT.

V is TRBV18 and J is TRBJ2-7; D not certain. Trimming removed 2 bases from V and 2 bases from J, with 1 base in between. Looked up from germline, CDR1 is KGHSH and CDR2 is LQKENI. CDR3 length: 11 amino acids. The CDR3 nucleotides are TGTGCCAGCTCACCAGCCTACGAGCAGTACTTC. Amino acids: CASSPAYEQYF.